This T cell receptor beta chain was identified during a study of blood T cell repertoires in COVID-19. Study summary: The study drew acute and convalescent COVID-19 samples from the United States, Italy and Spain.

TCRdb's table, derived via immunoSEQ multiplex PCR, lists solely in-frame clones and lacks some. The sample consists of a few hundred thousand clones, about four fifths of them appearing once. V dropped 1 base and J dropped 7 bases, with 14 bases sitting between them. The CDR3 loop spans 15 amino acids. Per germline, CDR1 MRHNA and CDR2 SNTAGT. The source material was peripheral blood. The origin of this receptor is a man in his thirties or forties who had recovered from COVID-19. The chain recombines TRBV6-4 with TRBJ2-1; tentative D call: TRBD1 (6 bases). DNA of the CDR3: TGTGCCAGCAGTGACTTCCGCAGGGGTACGAATGAGCAGTTCTTC. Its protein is CASSDFRRGTNEQFF.